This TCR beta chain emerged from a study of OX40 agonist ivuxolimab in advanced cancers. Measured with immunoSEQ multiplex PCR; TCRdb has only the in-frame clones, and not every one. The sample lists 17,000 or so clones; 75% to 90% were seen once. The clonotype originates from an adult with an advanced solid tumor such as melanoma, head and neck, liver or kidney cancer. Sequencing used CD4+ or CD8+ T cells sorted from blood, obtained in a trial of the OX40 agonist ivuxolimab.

CDR3 nucleotides: TGTGCCAGCAGCACCAGGGGGGAAAAATACAATGAGCAGTTCTTC. Translating it yields CASSTRGEKYNEQFF. The chain couples TRBV9 to TRBJ2-1; possibly TRBD1 for D (7 bases). Germline values: CDR1 SGDLS, CDR2 YYNGEE. V shed 4 bases and J shed 4 bases, with 15 bases lying between them. The CDR3 has 15 residues.